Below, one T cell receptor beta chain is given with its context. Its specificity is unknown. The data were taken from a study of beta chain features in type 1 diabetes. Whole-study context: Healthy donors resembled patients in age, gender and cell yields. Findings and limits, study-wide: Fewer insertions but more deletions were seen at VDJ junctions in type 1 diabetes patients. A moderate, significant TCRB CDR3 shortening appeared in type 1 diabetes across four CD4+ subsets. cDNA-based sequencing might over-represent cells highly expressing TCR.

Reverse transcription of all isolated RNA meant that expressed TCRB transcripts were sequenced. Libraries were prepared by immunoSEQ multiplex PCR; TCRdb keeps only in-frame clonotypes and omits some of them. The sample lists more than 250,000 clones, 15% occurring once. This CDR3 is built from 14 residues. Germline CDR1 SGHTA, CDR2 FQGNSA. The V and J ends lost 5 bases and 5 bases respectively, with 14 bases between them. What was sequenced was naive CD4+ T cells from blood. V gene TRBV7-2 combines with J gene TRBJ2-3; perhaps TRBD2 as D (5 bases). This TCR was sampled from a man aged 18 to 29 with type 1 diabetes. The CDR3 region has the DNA TGTGCCAGCAGCATACCGTTCAGCGGAGATACGCAGTATTTT. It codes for CASSIPFSGDTQYF.